The 26 T cell receptor beta chains presented below share a single source sample, sequenced in a study of CD8 T cells in Susac syndrome. Reverse transcription used roughly 0.45 to 1 ug RNA and random hexamers. MiXCR, applied by TCRdb to the immunoSEQ multiplex PCR reads, yields one record per CDR3 protein. The sample contains about 83,000 distinct CDR3 sequences, approximately 95% of which appear only once. Sequenced: CD8+ T cells from PBMCs. All receptors come from a human donor with Susac syndrome.

CDR3 nucleotide sequence: TGTGCCAGCAGTTCTAGGACAGGGTGGACCTACGAGCAGTACTTC. Its protein is CASSSRTGWTYEQYF. The chain links TRBV28 to TRBJ2-7; TRBD1 matches 8 bases. Trimming took 4 bases from V and 2 from J; bases not matched to a gene: 7. This CDR3 spans 15 amino acids. Germline V lookup: CDR1 MDHEN, CDR2 SYDVKM.

The chain uses TRBV4-1 and TRBJ1-2, with a weak D call TRBD1 (6 bases). CDR1 and CDR2 (germline): MGHRA, YSYEKL. V was trimmed by 0 bases and J by 2 bases, leaving 13 bases between them. The CDR3 runs to 16 residues. CDR3 nucleotide sequence: TGCGCCAGCAGCCAAGACAAGGGCAGGGGCAACTATGGCTACACCTTC. Encoded protein: CASSQDKGRGNYGYTF.

The chain is built from TRBV11-2 and TRBJ2-7, with D perhaps TRBD2 (7 bases). Per the germline V gene, CDR1 is SGHAT and CDR2 is FQNNGV. Trimming took 5 bases from V and 5 from J, leaving 16 bases between them. The length of the CDR3 is 14 residues. The DNA of the CDR3 is TGTGCCAGCAGCCCATGGGGGGGGGCAGACGAGCAGTACTTC. Protein product: CASSPWGGADEQYF.

V usage is TRBV27 and J usage is TRBJ1-2; 9 nucleotides agree with TRBD1. The CDR3 has 14 residues. V shed 6 bases and J 4 bases; nucleotides not matched to a gene: 6. The germline V gene has CDR1 MNHEY and CDR2 SMNVEV (reference sequence). CDR3 in DNA: TGTGCCAGCAGCCCGGGACAGGGAGGCTATGGCTACACCTTC. Translation: CASSPGQGGYGYTF.

This chain links TRBV30 with TRBJ2-2; D assignment may be TRBD1 or TRBD2 (5 bases each). Trimming left V 3 bases short and J 3 bases short, with 23 bases between. This CDR3 has 18 residues. Germline loops: CDR1 GTSNPN, CDR2 SVGIG (reference sequence). The chain's CDR3 is CAWRGTDDWRSHTGELFF. The CDR3 region has the DNA TGTGCCTGGAGGGGGACCGATGACTGGCGGTCCCACACCGGGGAGCTGTTTTTT.

The rearrangement uses TRBV25-1 and TRBJ1-5; D unclear. CDR3 length: 15 residues. Germline lookup yields CDR1 MGHDK and CDR2 SYGVNS. V gave up 3 bases and J gave up 0 bases, with 9 bases separating them. CDR3 coding DNA: TGTGCCAGCAGTGACCGGGGAGATAGCAATCAGCCCCAGCATTTT. Encoded protein: CASSDRGDSNQPQHF. The whole variable domain, remainder taken from reference TRBV25-1 and TRBJ1-5, is EADIYQTPRYLVIGTGKKITLECSQTMGHDKMYWYQQDPGMELHLIHYSYGVNSTEKGDLSSESTVSRIRTEHFPLTLESARPSHTSQYLCASSDRGDSNQPQHFGDGTRLSIL.

V and J are TRBV12-3 or TRBV12-4 and TRBJ1-1; D remains unclear. Trimming cost V 1 base and J 4 bases, with 4 bases left between them. CDR3 length: 12 residues. The CDR3 protein is CASSLGFTEAFF. CDR3 nucleotides: TGTGCCAGCAGTTTAGGGTTCACTGAAGCTTTCTTT.

The rearrangement uses TRBV3-1 and TRBJ2-7; D gene uncertain. V was shortened by 1 base and J by 7 bases, with 5 bases between the two germline ends. Germline assignment: CDR1 LGHDT and CDR2 YNNKEL (reference sequence). The CDR3 loop spans 11 amino acids. In DNA form, the CDR3 reads TGTGCCAGCAGCCAAGGAGCGGAGCAGTACTTC. As protein: CASSQGAEQYF.

This clonotype is a singleton in its sample. CDR3 nucleotide sequence: TGTGCCAGCAGTGTCTTTCCAGATACGCAGTATTTT. It specifies CASSVFPDTQYF. The chain combines TRBV12-3 or TRBV12-4 with TRBJ2-3; D uncertain. The CDR3 contains 12 residues. V was trimmed by 5 bases and J by 4 bases, leaving 7 bases between them.

V is TRBV4-2 and J is TRBJ1-1, with TRBD1 as a possible D gene (5 bases). This CDR3 spans 13 amino acids. V lost 1 base, J lost 5 bases, and 8 bases lay in between. The germline CDR1 and CDR2 sequences are LGHNA and YNFKEQ. The CDR3 bases are TGTGCCAGCAGCCAAGCGGGGGAAACTGAAGCTTTCTTT. This translates into CASSQAGETEAFF.

The rearrangement uses TRBV20-1 and TRBJ1-1; perhaps TRBD1 as D (5 bases). The CDR3 sequence is 11 residues long. The germline V gene encodes CDR1 DFQATT and CDR2 SNEGSKA (reference sequence). The germline V and J ends were trimmed by 6 bases and 8 bases, with 13 bases remaining between them. Here the CDR3 DNA reads TGCAGTGCCGGGGGGTCGGGGGAAGCTTTCTTT. This sequence encodes CSAGGSGEAFF.

The chain uses TRBV2 and TRBJ2-1; D is perhaps TRBD2 (5 bases). V lost 3 bases and J lost 4, with 10 bases in between. CDR3 length: 14 amino acids. CDR1 and CDR2 from the germline V gene are SNHLY and FYNNEI. CDR3 sequence reads: CASSESGVYNEQFF. The CDR3 DNA reads TGTGCCAGCAGTGAGAGCGGAGTTTACAATGAGCAGTTCTTC.

The rearrangement uses TRBV20-1 and TRBJ2-7, with D uncertain. The length of the CDR3 is 11 residues. With 5 bases removed from V and 6 bases from J, the gap between germline ends came to 11 bases. In germline, CDR1 is DFQATT, CDR2 SNEGSKA (reference sequence). This chain's CDR3 is CSAPQEGEQYF. DNA of the CDR3: TGCAGTGCTCCCCAGGAAGGCGAGCAGTACTTC.

This chain links TRBV3-1 with TRBJ1-1; 8 nucleotides line up with TRBD1. In germline, CDR1 is LGHDT, CDR2 YNNKEL (reference sequence). V lost 1 base, J lost 7 bases, and 8 bases stayed unmatched. The CDR3 spans 15 residues. CDR3 DNA: TGTGCCAGCAGCCAAGGGACAGGGCGTGAGGTTGAAGCTTTCTTT. Residues: CASSQGTGREVEAFF.

The chain links TRBV4-1 to TRBJ2-3; no firm D call. From germline, CDR1 is MGHRA and CDR2 YSYEKL. The CDR3 totals 14 residues. V shed 2 bases and J shed 5 bases, with 11 bases lying between them. CDR3 DNA: TGCGCCAGCAGCCAATACGAGAAGGGAGATACGCAGTATTTT. This translates into CASSQYEKGDTQYF.

This clonotype was recorded only once. The chain recombines TRBV4-3 with TRBJ2-1; the D gene is possibly TRBD2 (5 bases). V lost 4 bases and J 3 bases, leaving 13 bases between the germline ends. The germline gives CDR1 LGHNA, CDR2 YSLEER. This CDR3 spans 15 amino acids. CDR3 amino acids: CASSPWRINYNEQFF. The CDR3 DNA sequence: TGCGCCAGCAGCCCCTGGAGGATAAACTACAATGAGCAGTTCTTC.

The chain couples TRBV12-3 or TRBV12-4 to TRBJ2-7, with D unclear. CDR3 length: 14 residues. V gave up 2 bases and J gave up 0 bases, with 8 bases separating them. The CDR3 sequence: CASSLLYGSYEQYF. The CDR3, as DNA: TGTGCCAGCAGTTTATTGTACGGCTCCTACGAGCAGTACTTC.

This sequence joins TRBV20-1 and TRBJ2-5; 7 nucleotides align to TRBD2. The CDR3 has 13 amino acids. The V and J ends lost 2 bases and 5 bases, in that order; junction bases with no gene match: 5. Germline V lookup: CDR1 DFQATT, CDR2 SNEGSKA (reference sequence). The DNA for the CDR3 is TGCAGTGCTAGACGGGGGGAATGGGAGACCCAGTACTTC. Translation: CSARRGEWETQYF.

The rearrangement uses TRBV29-1 and TRBJ2-7; 11 nucleotides line up with TRBD2. V lost 5 bases and J lost 2; bases outside the gene matches: 5. The germline CDR1 and CDR2 sequences are SQVTM and ANQGSEA. The CDR3 contains 14 residues. The CDR3 nucleotides read TGCAGCGTTTCGGGACTAGCGGATCCCTACGAGCAGTACTTC. Translation gives CSVSGLADPYEQYF.

The gene calls are TRBV20-1 and TRBJ2-5; D is perhaps TRBD2 (6 bases). From germline, CDR1 is DFQATT and CDR2 SNEGSKA (reference sequence). Trimming took off 1 base at V and 1 base at J, with 10 bases between the two ends. The CDR3 extends over 14 amino acids. The CDR3 bases are TGCAGTGCTAGAGGCCGGGACTCCCAAGAGACCCAGTACTTC. It encodes CSARGRDSQETQYF.

This chain joins TRBV3-1 and TRBJ1-5; D not certain. V was trimmed by 2 bases and J by 8 bases, leaving 19 bases between them. This CDR3 is 16 amino acids long. Germline V gene lookup returns CDR1 LGHDT and CDR2 YNNKEL (reference sequence). The CDR3 is CASSQSDRHLLEPQHF. The CDR3 DNA is TGTGCCAGCAGCCAATCGGACCGGCATTTGTTGGAGCCCCAGCATTTT.

The chain has TRBV5-4 and TRBJ2-5; D is tentatively TRBD1 or TRBD2 (5 bases each). The CDR3 has 12 amino acids. V lost 3 bases to trimming and J lost 14 bases, with 17 bases between them. CDR1 and CDR2 from the germline V gene are SGHNT and YYREEE (reference sequence). This CDR3 reads CASSSGPDPGYF. In DNA, the CDR3 is TGTGCCAGCAGCTCGGGACCCGACCCGGGATACTTC.

The chain carries TRBV13 and TRBJ2-7; 9 bases map to TRBD1. The ends lost 6 bases at V and 5 bases at J; junction bases unmatched: 8. The germline gives CDR1 PRHDT, CDR2 FYEKMQ (reference sequence). The CDR3 covers 14 residues. The CDR3 loop is CASRFGTGYNEQYF. The CDR3 DNA reads as TGTGCCAGCAGGTTCGGGACAGGGTATAACGAGCAGTACTTC.

The chain carries TRBV15 and TRBJ2-3, with 12 positions matching TRBD2. The CDR3 runs 19 residues. CDR1 and CDR2 from the germline V gene are LNHNV and YYDKDF (reference sequence). V lost 0 bases and J lost 1; bases outside the gene matches: 8. CDR3 coding DNA: TGTGCCACCAGCAGAGATCGACTAGCGGGGGAATGGGGCACAGATACGCAGTATTTT. This encodes CATSRDRLAGEWGTDTQYF.

This clonotype was detected once. V is TRBV10-3 and J is TRBJ2-3; 12 bases are shared with TRBD2. The junction had 8 bases not matched to a gene; V was cut back by 10 bases and J by 6 bases. The CDR3 length is 14 residues. The germline V gene encodes CDR1 ENHRY and CDR2 SYGVKD. CDR3 residues: CASRLAGVADTQYF. The CDR3 nucleotides are TGTGCCAGCAGACTAGCGGGAGTGGCGGATACGCAGTATTTT.

The genes are TRBV6-5 and TRBJ2-1; D is unresolved. Germline V CDR1 and CDR2: MNHEY, SVGAGI. The CDR3 is 15 residues long. V was clipped by 5 bases and J by 8 bases, with 19 bases between them. The DNA of the CDR3 is TGTGCCAGCAGTACGCCGGGCCGACGTGGGGATGAGCAGTTCTTC. Residues: CASSTPGRRGDEQFF.